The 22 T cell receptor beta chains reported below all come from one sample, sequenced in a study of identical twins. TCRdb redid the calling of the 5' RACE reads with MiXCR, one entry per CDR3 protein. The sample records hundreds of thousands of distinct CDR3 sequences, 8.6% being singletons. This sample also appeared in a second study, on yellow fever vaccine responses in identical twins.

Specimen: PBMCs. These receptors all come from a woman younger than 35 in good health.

CDR3 bases: TGTGCCAGCAGCAAAGACACCTACGAGCAGTACTTC. Its translation is CASSKDTYEQYF. The chain combines TRBV7-9 with TRBJ2-7, with D unclear. The CDR3 spans 12 residues. Trimming shortened V by 5 bases and J by 2 bases, and 7 bases separated the two germline ends. Germline CDR1 and CDR2: SEHNR and FQNEAQ (reference sequence).

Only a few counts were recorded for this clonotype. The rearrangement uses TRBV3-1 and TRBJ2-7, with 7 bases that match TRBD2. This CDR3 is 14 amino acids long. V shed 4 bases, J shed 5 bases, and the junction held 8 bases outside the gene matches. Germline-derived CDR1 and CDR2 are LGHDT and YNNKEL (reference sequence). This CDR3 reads CASSPPGGRNEQYF. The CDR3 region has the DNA TGTGCCAGCAGCCCCCCGGGCGGGAGAAACGAGCAGTACTTC.

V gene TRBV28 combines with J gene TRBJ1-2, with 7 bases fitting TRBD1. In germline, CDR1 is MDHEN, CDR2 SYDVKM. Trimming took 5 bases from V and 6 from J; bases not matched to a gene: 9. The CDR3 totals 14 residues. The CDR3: CASSLTGVGDGYTF. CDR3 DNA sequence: TGTGCCAGCAGTCTCACAGGGGTGGGTGATGGCTACACCTTC.

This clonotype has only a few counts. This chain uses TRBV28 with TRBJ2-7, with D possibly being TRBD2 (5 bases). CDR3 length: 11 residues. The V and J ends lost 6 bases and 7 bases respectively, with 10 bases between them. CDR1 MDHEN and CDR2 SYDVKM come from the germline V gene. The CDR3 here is CASRLEGEQYF. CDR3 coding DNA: TGTGCCAGCAGACTAGAGGGTGAGCAGTACTTC.

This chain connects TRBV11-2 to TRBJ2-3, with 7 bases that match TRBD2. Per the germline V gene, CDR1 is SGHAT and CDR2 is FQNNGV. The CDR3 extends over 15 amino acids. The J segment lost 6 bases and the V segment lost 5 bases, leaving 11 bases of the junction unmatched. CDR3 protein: CASSNPGLPLDTQYF. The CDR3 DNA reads TGTGCCAGCAGCAACCCGGGACTACCTCTGGATACGCAGTATTTT.

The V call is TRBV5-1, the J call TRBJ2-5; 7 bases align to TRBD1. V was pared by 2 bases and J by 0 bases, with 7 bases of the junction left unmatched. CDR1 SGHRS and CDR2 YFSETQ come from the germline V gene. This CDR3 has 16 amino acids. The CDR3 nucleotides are TGCGCCAGCAGCTTAACAGGGGAAGAGTACCAAGAGACCCAGTACTTC. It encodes CASSLTGEEYQETQYF. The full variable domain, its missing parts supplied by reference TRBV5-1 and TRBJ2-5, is KAGVTQTPRYLIKTRGQQVTLSCSPISGHRSVSWYQQTPGQGLQFLFEYFSETQRNKGNFPGRFSGRQFSNSRSEMNVSTLELGDSALYLCASSLTGEEYQETQYFGPGTRLLVL.

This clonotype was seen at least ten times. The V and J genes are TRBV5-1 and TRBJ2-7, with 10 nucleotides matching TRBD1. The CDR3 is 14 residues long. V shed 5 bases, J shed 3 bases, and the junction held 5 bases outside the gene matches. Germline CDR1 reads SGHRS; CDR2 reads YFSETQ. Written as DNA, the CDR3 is TGCGCCAGCAGTCAGGACAGGGGGGTCTACGAGCAGTACTTC. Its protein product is CASSQDRGVYEQYF.

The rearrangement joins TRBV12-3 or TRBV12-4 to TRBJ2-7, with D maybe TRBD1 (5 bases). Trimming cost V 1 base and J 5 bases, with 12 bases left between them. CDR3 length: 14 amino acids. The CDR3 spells CASSLGQGKNEQYF. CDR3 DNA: TGTGCCAGCAGTTTAGGCCAGGGAAAGAACGAGCAGTACTTC.

The CDR3 sequence: CSVEDSGANVLTF. CDR3 nucleotide sequence: TGCAGCGTTGAGGACTCTGGGGCCAACGTCCTGACTTTC. J is TRBJ2-6 and V is TRBV29-1; the D is unclear. Trimming cost V 3 bases and J 0 bases, with 3 bases left between them. The CDR3 consists of 13 residues. CDR1 and CDR2 from the germline V gene are SQVTM and ANQGSEA.

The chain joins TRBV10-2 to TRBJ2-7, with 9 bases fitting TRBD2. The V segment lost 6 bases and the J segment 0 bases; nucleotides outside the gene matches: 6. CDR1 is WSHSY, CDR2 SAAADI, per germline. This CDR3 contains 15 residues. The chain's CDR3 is CASRAAGGPSYEQYF. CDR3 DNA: TGCGCCAGCAGGGCAGCGGGAGGACCCTCCTACGAGCAGTACTTC.

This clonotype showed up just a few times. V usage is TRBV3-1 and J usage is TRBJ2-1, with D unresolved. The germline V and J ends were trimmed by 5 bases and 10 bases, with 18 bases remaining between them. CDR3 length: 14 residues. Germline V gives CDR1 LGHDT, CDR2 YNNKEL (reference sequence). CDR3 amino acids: CASSAMRALPEQFF. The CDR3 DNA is TGTGCCAGCAGCGCCATGCGCGCTCTCCCCGAGCAGTTCTTC.

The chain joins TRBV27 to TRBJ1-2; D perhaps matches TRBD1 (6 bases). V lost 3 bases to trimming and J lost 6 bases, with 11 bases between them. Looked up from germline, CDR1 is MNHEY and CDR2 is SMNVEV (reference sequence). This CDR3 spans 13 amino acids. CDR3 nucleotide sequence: TGTGCCAGCAGTTTTGGGGGGGCCAATGGCTACACCTTC. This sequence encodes CASSFGGANGYTF.

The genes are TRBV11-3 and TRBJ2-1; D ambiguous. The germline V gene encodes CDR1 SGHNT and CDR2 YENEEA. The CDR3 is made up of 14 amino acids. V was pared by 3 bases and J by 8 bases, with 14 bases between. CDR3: CASSFGLLEDEQFF. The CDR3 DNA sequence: TGTGCCAGCAGCTTTGGCCTCCTTGAAGATGAGCAGTTCTTC. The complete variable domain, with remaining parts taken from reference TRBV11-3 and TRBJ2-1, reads EAGVVQSPRYKIIEKKQPVAFWCNPISGHNTLYWYLQNLGQGPELLIRYENEEAVDDSQLPKDRFSAERLKGVDSTLKIQPAELGDSAVYLCASSFGLLEDEQFFGPGTRLTVL.

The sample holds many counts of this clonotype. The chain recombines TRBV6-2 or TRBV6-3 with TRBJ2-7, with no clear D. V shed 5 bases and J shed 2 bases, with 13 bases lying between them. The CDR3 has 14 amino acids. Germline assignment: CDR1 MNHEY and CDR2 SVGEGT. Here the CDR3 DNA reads TGTGCCAGCAGTCCAGGACCCCTGCCCTACGAGCAGTACTTC. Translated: CASSPGPLPYEQYF.

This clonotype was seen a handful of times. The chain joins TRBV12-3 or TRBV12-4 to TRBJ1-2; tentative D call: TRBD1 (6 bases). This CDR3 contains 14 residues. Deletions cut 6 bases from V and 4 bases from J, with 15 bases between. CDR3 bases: TGTGCCAGCAGGGAACAGGGCCGCGTCTATGGCTACACCTTC. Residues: CASREQGRVYGYTF.

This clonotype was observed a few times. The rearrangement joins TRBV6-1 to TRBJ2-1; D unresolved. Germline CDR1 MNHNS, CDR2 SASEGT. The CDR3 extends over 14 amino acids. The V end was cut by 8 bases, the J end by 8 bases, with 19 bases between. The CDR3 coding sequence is TGTGCCAGCGATCCGGCTGGGAATTCGGATGAGCAGTTCTTC. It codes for CASDPAGNSDEQFF.

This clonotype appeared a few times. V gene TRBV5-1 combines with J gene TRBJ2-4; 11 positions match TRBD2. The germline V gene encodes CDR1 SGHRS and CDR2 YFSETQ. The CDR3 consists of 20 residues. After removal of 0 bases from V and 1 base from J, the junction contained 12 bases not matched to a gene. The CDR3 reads CASSLVYSGGALGAKNIQYF. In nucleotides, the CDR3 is TGCGCCAGCAGCTTGGTATATAGCGGGGGGGCCCTAGGGGCCAAAAACATTCAGTACTTC.

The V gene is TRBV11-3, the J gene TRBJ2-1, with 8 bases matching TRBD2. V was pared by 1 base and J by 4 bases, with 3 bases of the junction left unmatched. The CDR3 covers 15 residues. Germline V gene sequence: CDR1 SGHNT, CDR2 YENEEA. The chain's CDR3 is CASSLAKRGYNEQFF. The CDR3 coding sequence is TGTGCCAGCAGCTTAGCCAAGCGGGGGTACAATGAGCAGTTCTTC.

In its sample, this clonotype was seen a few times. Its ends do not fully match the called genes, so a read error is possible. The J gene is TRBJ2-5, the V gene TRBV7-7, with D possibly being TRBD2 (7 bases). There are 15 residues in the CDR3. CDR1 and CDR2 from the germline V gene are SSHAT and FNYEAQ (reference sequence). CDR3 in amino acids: CASSLGGAAEETQYF. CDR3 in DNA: TGTGCTAGCAGCTTAGGGGGGGCAGCAGAAGAGACCCAGTACTTC. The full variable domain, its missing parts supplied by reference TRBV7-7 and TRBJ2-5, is GAGVSQSPRYKVTKRGQDVTLRCDPISSHATLYWYQQALGQGPEFLTYFNYEAQPDKSGLPSDRFSAERPEGSISTLTIQRTEQRDSAMYRCASSLGGAAEETQYFGPGTRLLVL.

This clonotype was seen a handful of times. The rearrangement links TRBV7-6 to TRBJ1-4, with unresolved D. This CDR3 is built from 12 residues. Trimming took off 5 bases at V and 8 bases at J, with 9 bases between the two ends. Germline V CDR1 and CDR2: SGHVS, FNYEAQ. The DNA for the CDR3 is TGTGCCAGCAGCCCCCTGGGAGAAAAACTGTTTTTT. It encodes CASSPLGEKLFF.

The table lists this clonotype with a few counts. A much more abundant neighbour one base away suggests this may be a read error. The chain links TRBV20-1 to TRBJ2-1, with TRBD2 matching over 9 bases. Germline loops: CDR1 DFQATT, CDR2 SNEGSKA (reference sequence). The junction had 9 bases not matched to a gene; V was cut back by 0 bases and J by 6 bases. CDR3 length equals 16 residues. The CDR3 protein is CSARDGEREDLNEQFF. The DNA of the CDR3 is TGCAGTGCTAGAGATGGGGAGCGGGAGGACCTCAATGAGCAGTTCTTC.

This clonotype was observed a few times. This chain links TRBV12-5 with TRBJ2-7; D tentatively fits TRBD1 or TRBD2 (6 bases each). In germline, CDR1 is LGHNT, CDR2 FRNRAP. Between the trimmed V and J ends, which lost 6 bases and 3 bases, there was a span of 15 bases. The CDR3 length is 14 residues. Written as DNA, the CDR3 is TGTGCTAGTGGCCCCGGGGGCCCCAGCTACGAGCAGTACTTC. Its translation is CASGPGGPSYEQYF.